This TCR beta chain was captured by sequencing in a study of blood T cell repertoires in COVID-19. Across the whole study: Researchers got acute and convalescent COVID-19 samples from the United States, Italy and Spain. Nucleic acid was either cDNA or gDNA, and it came from T cells, B-cell-depleted T cells, or PBMCs.

The CDR3 extends over 16 amino acids. Germline V gene lookup returns CDR1 MNHNS and CDR2 SASEGT. Trimming removed 2 bases from V and 0 bases from J, with 11 bases in between. In the original processing: How many nucleated cells were present was estimated from reference gene primer amplification. Repertoires were generated with immunoSEQ multiplex PCR, while TCRdb's copy carries only in-frame clones and drops some. V, J and clone size are taken as reported in that table, and D and trimming were inferred from the DNA itself. In the table there are about 130,000 clones, roughly four fifths of which are singletons.

The sequence derives from a woman aged 50 to 60 with acute or convalescent COVID-19. V and J are TRBV6-1 and TRBJ2-1; possible D gene TRBD1, 5 bases. Sample: peripheral blood. The CDR3 loop is CASSEQGLGSYNEQFF. In nucleotides, the CDR3 is TGTGCCAGCAGTGAACAGGGTTTGGGCTCCTACAATGAGCAGTTCTTC.